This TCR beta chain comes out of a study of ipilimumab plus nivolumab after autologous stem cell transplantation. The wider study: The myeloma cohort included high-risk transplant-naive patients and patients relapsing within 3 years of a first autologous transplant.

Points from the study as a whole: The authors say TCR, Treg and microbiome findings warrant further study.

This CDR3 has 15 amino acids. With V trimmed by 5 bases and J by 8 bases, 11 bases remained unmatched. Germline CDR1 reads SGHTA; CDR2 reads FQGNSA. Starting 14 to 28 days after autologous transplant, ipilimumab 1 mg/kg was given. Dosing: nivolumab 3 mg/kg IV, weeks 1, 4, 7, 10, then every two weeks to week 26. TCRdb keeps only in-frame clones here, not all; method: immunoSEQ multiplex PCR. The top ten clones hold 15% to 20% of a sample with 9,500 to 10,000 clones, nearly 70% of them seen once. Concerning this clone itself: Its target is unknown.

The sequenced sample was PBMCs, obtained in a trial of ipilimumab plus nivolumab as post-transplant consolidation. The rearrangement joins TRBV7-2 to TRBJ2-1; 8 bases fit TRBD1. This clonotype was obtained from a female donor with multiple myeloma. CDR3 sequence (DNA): TGTGCCAGCAGCCTGACAGGGGCCCTAGGGTATGAGCAGTTCTTC. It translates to CASSLTGALGYEQFF. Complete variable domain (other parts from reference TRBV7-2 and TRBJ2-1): GAGVSQSPSNKVTEKGKDVELRCDPISGHTALYWYRQSLGQGLEFLIYFQGNSAPDKSGLPSDRFSAERTGGSVSTLTIQRTQQEDSAVYLCASSLTGALGYEQFFGPGTRLTVL.